This T cell receptor (beta chain) was captured in a study of cytomegalovirus exposure and HLA in healthy donors. The overall study: Of all 400 or so donors who were genotyped, 70% to 85% belonged to the Caucasian-associated ancestry cluster.

Overall study results and limits: Sequence variants that were highly shared formed a cluster that was likely a sequencing artifact. In a later analysis, most CMV-associated TCR beta chains appeared HLA-restricted.

60 Vbeta and 13 Jbeta primers were used in PCR. Profiling relied on immunoSEQ multiplex PCR, and the TCRdb table lists in-frame clones only, not all of them. The sample yields roughly 34,000 clones, of which the top ten take up 3.5% to 5%. The CDR3 is 15 amino acids. Germline V CDR1 and CDR2: SQVTM, ANQGSEA. J was trimmed by 4 bases and V by 1 base; bases with no gene match: 6. On this clone itself: Antigen: not known.

The gene calls are TRBV29-1 and TRBJ2-2, with TRBD2 matching 7 bases. This clonotype was sampled from a woman aged 40 to 55 in good health and CMV-seropositive. Specimen: PBMCs. The CDR3 nucleotides read TGCAGCGTTGAAGTGTGGGGAGGGAGCACCGGGGAGCTGTTTTTT. Residues: CSVEVWGGSTGELFF.